The 30 T cell receptor beta chains below all came from one sample that was sequenced in a study of T cells expressing NK-cell markers (dated by TCRdb to 2018 to 2020). Library preparation was by 5' RACE. Sequencing was carried out with an Illumina HiSeq 2000. With the reads reprocessed by TCRdb, a single entry stands for each CDR3 protein sequence and no DNA is reported. This sample's listing comprises about 430,000 distinct CDR3 sequences. The ten largest account for under 1.5% of the sample. The sample comprised blood T cells: a sorted CD56 or NKG2C T cell subset, CD4+ or CD8+ T cells, or bulk PBMC T cells (not recorded which). Every receptor here comes from a woman between 50 and 59 years old in good health. Donor details come from another sample of the same person, matched by shared clones.

The chain carries TRBV6-1 and TRBJ1-5; TCRdb reports TRBD1, a call that lacks DNA to check it against. CDR3 size: 15 residues. Germline V gives CDR1 MNHNS, CDR2 SASEGT. The chain's CDR3 is CASSDEGARDQPQHF.

V is TRBV6-6 and J is TRBJ2-2; TCRdb picks TRBD2, but there is no DNA to check that call. Germline CDR1 MNHNY, CDR2 SVGAGI (reference sequence). This CDR3 contains 15 residues. The CDR3 sequence: CASSYRTSPTGELFF.

J is TRBJ2-7 and V is TRBV20-1; the D gene TCRdb calls, TRBD1, cannot be checked with no DNA. The CDR3 has 17 residues. Germline loops: CDR1 DFQATT, CDR2 SNEGSKA (reference sequence). This CDR3 reads CSARGGMGGGESYEQYF.

The chain couples TRBV7-2 to TRBJ1-4; TCRdb returns TRBD1, unconfirmable since there is no DNA. The CDR3 runs to 15 residues. The germline V gene has CDR1 SGHTA and CDR2 FQGNSA. This CDR3 is CASSRTGTAGEKLFF.

The rearrangement joins TRBV4-1 to TRBJ2-2; the D call from TCRdb, TRBD2, cannot be confirmed without DNA. The germline gives CDR1 MGHRA, CDR2 YSYEKL. This CDR3 region has 17 residues. CDR3 amino acids: CASSQGTRIKTTGELFF.

This rearrangement joins TRBV12-5 to TRBJ1-5; TCRdb picks TRBD1, but there is no DNA to check that call. Germline V gene data show CDR1 as LGHNT and CDR2 as FRNRAP. CDR3 length equals 18 residues. The chain's CDR3 is CASGLVILGRGAYQPQHF.

The chain is built from TRBV7-9 and TRBJ2-1; the D call of TRBD2 rests on TCRdb alone, since no DNA is present to check it. The germline gives CDR1 SEHNR, CDR2 FQNEAQ (reference sequence). This CDR3 has 19 amino acids. CDR3 protein: CASSPGVSGRAKSYNEQFF.

The rearrangement joins TRBV10-3 to TRBJ2-2; the D call from TCRdb, TRBD2, cannot be confirmed without DNA. The CDR3 extends over 16 amino acids. From germline, CDR1 is ENHRY and CDR2 SYGVKD. CDR3: CAISDRLAGIAGELFF.

The chain carries TRBV5-6 and TRBJ2-3; TCRdb's D call of TRBD2 is untestable without DNA. Germline assignment: CDR1 SGHDT and CDR2 YYEEEE. CDR3 length equals 19 residues. CDR3 region: CASSSPGGETITHPDTQYF. Supplemented by reference TRBV5-6 and TRBJ2-3, the full variable domain reads DAGVTQSPTHLIKTRGQQVTLRCSPKSGHDTVSWYQQALGQGPQFIFQYYEEEERQRGNFPDRFSGHQFPNYSSELNVNALLLGDSALYLCASSSPGGETITHPDTQYFGPGTRLTVL.

The rearrangement uses TRBV12-3 or TRBV12-4 and TRBJ1-2; no DNA is available, so the TRBD1 call from TCRdb remains unchecked. This CDR3 has 14 residues. The CDR3 is CASRGLTGNGGYTF.

This chain links TRBV14 with TRBJ2-2; TCRdb's D call of TRBD1 is untestable without DNA. CDR1 and CDR2 from the germline V gene are SGHDN and FVKESK. The CDR3 runs to 14 residues. CDR3: CASRQAPNTGELFF.

The chain recombines TRBV2 with TRBJ1-2; TCRdb designates TRBD1, a call that cannot be tested without DNA. This CDR3 has 17 amino acids. The germline CDR1 and CDR2 sequences are SNHLY and FYNNEI. CDR3 loop: CASSATGQSYFSYGYTF.

The rearrangement joins TRBV29-1 to TRBJ2-2; TCRdb gives TRBD1 as the D gene, but with no DNA this cannot be confirmed. Germline CDR1 and CDR2: SQVTM and ANQGSEA. This CDR3 comprises 16 residues. CDR3: CSVTGLGKTNTGELFF.

The chain carries TRBV12-3 or TRBV12-4 and TRBJ1-2. This CDR3 has 13 residues. The CDR3 reads CASSSDVNYGYTF.

The chain is built from TRBV2 and TRBJ1-2; TCRdb gives TRBD1 as the D gene, but with no DNA this cannot be confirmed. The CDR3 is 13 residues long. Germline CDR1 reads SNHLY; CDR2 reads FYNNEI. The CDR3 here is CASGTGGGYGYTF. Together with reference TRBV2 and TRBJ1-2, the CDR3 gives the full variable domain: EPEVTQTPSHQVTQMGQEVILRCVPISNHLYFYWYRQILGQKVEFLVSFYNNEISEKSEIFDDQFSVERPDGSNFTLKIRSTKLEDSAMYFCASGTGGGYGYTFGSGTRLTVV.

V and J are TRBV25-1 and TRBJ1-5; checking the TCRdb D call of TRBD1 is not possible without DNA. CDR1 and CDR2 (germline): MGHDK, SYGVNS. This CDR3 is 13 amino acids long. CDR3: CASGTLGNQPQHF.

The rearrangement joins TRBV11-3 to TRBJ1-1. From germline, CDR1 is SGHNT and CDR2 YENEEA. The CDR3 loop spans 13 amino acids. CDR3 sequence: CASSLTMNTEAFF.

The chain is built from TRBV6-5 and TRBJ2-7; TCRdb selects TRBD2, and the lack of DNA leaves this call unchecked. This CDR3 is 15 amino acids long. Germline values: CDR1 MNHEY, CDR2 SVGAGI. CDR3 in amino acids: CASSYDAGMVYEQYF.

The gene calls are TRBV19 and TRBJ1-2; TCRdb's D call of TRBD1 is untestable without DNA. Germline CDR1 reads LNHDA; CDR2 reads SQIVND (reference sequence). CDR3 length equals 13 residues. CDR3 sequence: CASSRGLNYGYTF.

The chain combines TRBV15 with TRBJ2-1; the TRBD2 assignment by TCRdb is unverifiable without DNA. The CDR3 is 16 residues long. Germline V gene data show CDR1 as LNHNV and CDR2 as YYDKDF (reference sequence). The CDR3 loop reads CATSRDNPPRDNEQFF.

The V call is TRBV7-3, the J call TRBJ2-1. The CDR3 is 14 residues long. CDR1 is SGHTA, CDR2 FQGTGA, per germline. CDR3 sequence reads: CASRNHVRDNEQFF.

The chain is built from TRBV7-9 and TRBJ1-1. The germline CDR1 and CDR2 sequences are SEHNR and FQNEAQ (reference sequence). The CDR3 runs to 12 residues. The CDR3 region is CASAFRRAEAFF.

The gene calls are TRBV11-2 and TRBJ1-3. The CDR3 consists of 14 residues. The germline V gene encodes CDR1 SGHAT and CDR2 FQNNGV. CDR3 region: CASSHGVSGNTIYF.

The V call is TRBV14, the J call TRBJ2-1. This CDR3 is built from 11 residues. Germline V gene lookup returns CDR1 SGHDN and CDR2 FVKESK. The CDR3 sequence is CASSQGPEQFF. The complete variable domain, with remaining parts taken from reference TRBV14 and TRBJ2-1, reads EAGVTQFPSHSVIEKGQTVTLRCDPISGHDNLYWYRRVMGKEIKFLLHFVKESKQDESGMPNNRFLAERTGGTYSTLKVQPAELEDSGVYFCASSQGPEQFFGPGTRLTVL.

The chain recombines TRBV19 with TRBJ2-7. The germline V gene has CDR1 LNHDA and CDR2 SQIVND (reference sequence). There are 11 residues in the CDR3. CDR3 residues: CASSMAFEQYF.

The rearrangement uses TRBV7-9 and TRBJ2-7. Germline lookup yields CDR1 SEHNR and CDR2 FQNEAQ (reference sequence). The CDR3 is 16 residues long. CDR3 loop: CASSLGMAGSSYEQYF.

The rearrangement joins TRBV12-3 or TRBV12-4 to TRBJ1-5. The CDR3 spans 12 residues. CDR3 amino acids: CASSNSNQPQHF.

This chain uses TRBV4-1 with TRBJ2-5; lacking DNA, the TRBD2 call made by TCRdb goes unchecked. CDR3 size: 15 residues. Per the germline V gene, CDR1 is MGHRA and CDR2 is YSYEKL. CDR3 sequence: CASSLSGRAVKTQYF.

The chain combines TRBV4-1 with TRBJ2-5; there is no DNA to check the TCRdb D call of TRBD1. The CDR3 runs 16 residues. Germline CDR1 is MGHRA and CDR2 is YSYEKL. CDR3 region: CASSQEQGEFGKTQYF.

The CDR3 sequence is CAIRNSGTSGISGELFF. The chain couples TRBV10-3 to TRBJ2-2; TCRdb lists TRBD2, though no DNA is available to test this call. This CDR3 comprises 17 residues. CDR1 and CDR2 (germline): ENHRY, SYGVKD.